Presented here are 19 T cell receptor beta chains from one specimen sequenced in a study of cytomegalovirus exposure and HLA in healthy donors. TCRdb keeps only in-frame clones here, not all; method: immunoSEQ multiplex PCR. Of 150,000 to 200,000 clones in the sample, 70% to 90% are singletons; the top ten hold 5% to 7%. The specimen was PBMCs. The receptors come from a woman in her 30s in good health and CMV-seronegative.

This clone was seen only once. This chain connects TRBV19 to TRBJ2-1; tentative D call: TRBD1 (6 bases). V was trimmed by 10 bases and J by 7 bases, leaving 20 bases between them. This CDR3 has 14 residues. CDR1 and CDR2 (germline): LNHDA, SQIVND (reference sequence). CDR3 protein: CATRMGASGNEQFF. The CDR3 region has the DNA TGTGCCACCAGGATGGGGGCATCCGGGAATGAGCAGTTCTTC.

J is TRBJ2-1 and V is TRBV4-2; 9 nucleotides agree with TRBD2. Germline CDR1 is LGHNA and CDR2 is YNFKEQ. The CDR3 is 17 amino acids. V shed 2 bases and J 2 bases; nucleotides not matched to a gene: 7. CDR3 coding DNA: TGTGCCAGCAGCCAAACCTCAGCGGGGGGACCCTACAATGAGCAGTTCTTC. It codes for CASSQTSAGGPYNEQFF.

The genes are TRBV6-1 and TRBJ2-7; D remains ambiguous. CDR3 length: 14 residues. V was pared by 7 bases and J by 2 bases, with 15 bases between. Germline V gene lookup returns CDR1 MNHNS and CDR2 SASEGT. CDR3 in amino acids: CASTQWEGPYEQYF. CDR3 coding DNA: TGTGCCAGCACTCAATGGGAAGGGCCCTACGAGCAGTACTTC.

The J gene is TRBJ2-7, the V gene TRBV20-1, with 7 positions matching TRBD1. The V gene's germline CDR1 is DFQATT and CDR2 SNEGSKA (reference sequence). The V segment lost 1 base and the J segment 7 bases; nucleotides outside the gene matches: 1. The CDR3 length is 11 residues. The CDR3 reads CSARGQGEQYF. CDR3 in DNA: TGCAGTGCTAGAGGACAGGGAGAGCAGTACTTC.

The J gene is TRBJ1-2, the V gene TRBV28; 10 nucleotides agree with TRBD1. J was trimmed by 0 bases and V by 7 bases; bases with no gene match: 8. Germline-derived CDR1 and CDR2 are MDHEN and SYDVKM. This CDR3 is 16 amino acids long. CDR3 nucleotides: TGTGCCAGCAACCGGGACAGGGGTTTAGCTAACTATGGCTACACCTTC. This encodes CASNRDRGLANYGYTF.

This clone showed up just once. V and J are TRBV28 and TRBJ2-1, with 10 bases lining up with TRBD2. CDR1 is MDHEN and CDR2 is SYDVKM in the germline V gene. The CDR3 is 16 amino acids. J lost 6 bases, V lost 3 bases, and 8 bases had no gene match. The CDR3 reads CASSFSSSGSFNEQFF. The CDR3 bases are TGTGCCAGCAGTTTCTCGTCTAGCGGGAGTTTCAATGAGCAGTTCTTC.

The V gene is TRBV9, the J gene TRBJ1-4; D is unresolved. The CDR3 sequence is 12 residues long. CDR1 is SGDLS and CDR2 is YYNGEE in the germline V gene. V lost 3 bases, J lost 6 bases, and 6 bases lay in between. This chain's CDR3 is CASSDPDEKLFF. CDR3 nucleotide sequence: TGTGCCAGCAGCGACCCCGATGAAAAACTGTTTTTT.

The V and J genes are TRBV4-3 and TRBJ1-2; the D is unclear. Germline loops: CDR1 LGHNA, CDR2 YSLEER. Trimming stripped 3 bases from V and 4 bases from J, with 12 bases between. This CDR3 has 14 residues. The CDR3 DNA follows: TGCGCCAGCAGCCAGGACCTTCTCCTCTATGGCTACACCTTC. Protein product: CASSQDLLLYGYTF.

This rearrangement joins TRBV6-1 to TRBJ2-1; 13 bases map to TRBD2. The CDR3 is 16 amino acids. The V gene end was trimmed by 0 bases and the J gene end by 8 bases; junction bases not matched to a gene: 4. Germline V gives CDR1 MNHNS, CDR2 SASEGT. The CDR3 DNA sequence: TGTGCCAGCAGTGAAGCCGGGACTAGCGGGAACCATGAGCAGTTCTTC. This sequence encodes CASSEAGTSGNHEQFF.

The CDR3 sequence: CASSLMTAPVTENTEAFF. CDR3 bases: TGTGCCAGCAGCTTGATGACAGCCCCGGTTACGGAGAACACTGAAGCTTTCTTT. The rearrangement uses TRBV28 and TRBJ1-1; D might be TRBD1 (5 bases). This CDR3 is built from 18 residues. Germline loops: CDR1 MDHEN, CDR2 SYDVKM. The V gene lost 6 bases and the J gene lost 1 base, with 24 bases spanning the gap.

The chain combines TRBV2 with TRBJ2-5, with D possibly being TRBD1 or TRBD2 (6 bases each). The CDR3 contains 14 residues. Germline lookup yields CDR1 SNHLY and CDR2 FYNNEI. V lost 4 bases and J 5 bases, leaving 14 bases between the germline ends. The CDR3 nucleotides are TGTGCCAGCAGTGGGGTTCGGGGGCTGGAGACCCAGTACTTC. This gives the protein CASSGVRGLETQYF.

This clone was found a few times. The CDR3 DNA sequence: TGTGCCAGCTCACCAGTCGGAGGAGTAGCGGGAGTCAATAAGGACGAGCAGTACTTC. This sequence encodes CASSPVGGVAGVNKDEQYF. The chain uses TRBV18 and TRBJ2-7; 9 nucleotides line up with TRBD2. The CDR3 totals 19 residues. Trimming removed 2 bases from V and 5 bases from J; junction bases left unmatched: 19. CDR1 is KGHSH and CDR2 is LQKENI in the germline V gene.

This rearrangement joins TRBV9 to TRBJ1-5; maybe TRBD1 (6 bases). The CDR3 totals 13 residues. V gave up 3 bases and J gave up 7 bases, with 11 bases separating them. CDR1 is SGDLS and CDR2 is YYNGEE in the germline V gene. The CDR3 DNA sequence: TGTGCCAGCAGCGGAGGGGGGCGGCAGCCCCAGCATTTT. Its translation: CASSGGGRQPQHF.

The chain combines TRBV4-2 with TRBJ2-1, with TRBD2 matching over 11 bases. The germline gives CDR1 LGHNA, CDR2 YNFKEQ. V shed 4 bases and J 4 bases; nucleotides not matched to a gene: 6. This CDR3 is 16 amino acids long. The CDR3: CASSRLGTSGYNEQFF. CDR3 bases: TGTGCCAGCAGCCGGCTCGGGACTAGCGGTTACAATGAGCAGTTCTTC.

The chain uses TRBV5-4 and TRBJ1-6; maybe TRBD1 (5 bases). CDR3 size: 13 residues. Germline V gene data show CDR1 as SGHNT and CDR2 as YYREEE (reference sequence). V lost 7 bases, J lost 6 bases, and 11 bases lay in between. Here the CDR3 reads CASVKGFNSPLHF. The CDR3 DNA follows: TGTGCCAGCGTTAAGGGGTTTAATTCACCCCTCCACTTT.

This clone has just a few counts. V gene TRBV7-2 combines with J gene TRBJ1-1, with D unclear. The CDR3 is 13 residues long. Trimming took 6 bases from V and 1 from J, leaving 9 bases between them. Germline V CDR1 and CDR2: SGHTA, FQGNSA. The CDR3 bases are TGTGCCAGCAGGGACCGGAAGAACACTGAAGCTTTCTTT. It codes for CASRDRKNTEAFF.

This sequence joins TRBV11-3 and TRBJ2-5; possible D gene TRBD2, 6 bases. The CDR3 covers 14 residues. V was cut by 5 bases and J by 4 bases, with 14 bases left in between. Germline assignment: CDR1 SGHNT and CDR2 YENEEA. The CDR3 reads CASSRSGDGETQYF. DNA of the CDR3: TGTGCCAGCAGCCGTTCGGGGGACGGAGAGACCCAGTACTTC.

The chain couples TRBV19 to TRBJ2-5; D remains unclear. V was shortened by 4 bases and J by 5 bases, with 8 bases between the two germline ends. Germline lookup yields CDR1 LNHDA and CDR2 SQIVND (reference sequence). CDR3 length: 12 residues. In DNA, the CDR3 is TGTGCCAGTAGTACAGAAAGGGAGACCCAGTACTTC. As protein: CASSTERETQYF.

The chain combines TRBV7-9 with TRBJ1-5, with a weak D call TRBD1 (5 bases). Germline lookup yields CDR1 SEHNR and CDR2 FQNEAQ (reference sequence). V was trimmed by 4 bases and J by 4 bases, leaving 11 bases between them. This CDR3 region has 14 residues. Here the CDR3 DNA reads TGTGCCAGCAGCTACGGGGGTGGGAATCAGCCCCAGCATTTT. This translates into CASSYGGGNQPQHF. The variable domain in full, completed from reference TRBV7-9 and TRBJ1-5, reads DTGVSQNPRHKITKRGQNVTFRCDPISEHNRLYWYRQTLGQGPEFLTYFQNEAQLEKSRLLSDRFSAERPKGSFSTLEIQRTEQGDSAMYLCASSYGGGNQPQHFGDGTRLSIL.